The clone carrying this T cell receptor (beta chain) was detected only once. The antigen is unknown. Clones were sequenced by immunoSEQ multiplex PCR, and TCRdb holds only the in-frame ones, with some missing. The profile shows approximately 170,000 clones, approximately 91% of them singletons. The data stem from a study of cytotoxic CD8 clonotypes in ibrutinib-treated CLL. Study as a whole: The group held approximately eleven relapsed/refractory and roughly 15 treatment-naive patients, with under 18 IGHV unmutated.

Study-level points and caveats: Clonality was higher at baseline than in age-matched healthy donors and tracked circulating CD8+ T-cell counts.

Trimming took off 0 bases at V and 7 bases at J, with 18 bases between the two ends. Germline V gene data show CDR1 as MNHEY and CDR2 as SVGAGI. The CDR3 spans 16 residues. From cryopreserved PBMCs came 2 to 2.5 micrograms of genomic DNA used for TCR beta libraries. The V gene is TRBV6-5, the J gene TRBJ1-2; D is uncertain. This clonotype originated in a human donor with chronic lymphocytic leukemia. The starting material was PBMCs, obtained at disease progression, from a patient treated with ibrutinib. The CDR3 protein is CASSYSGGRSLGGYTF. The CDR3 DNA sequence: TGTGCCAGCAGTTACTCGGGAGGCAGGTCCCTGGGTGGCTACACCTTC.